The source of this T cell receptor beta chain is a study of identical twins. A single record per CDR3 protein comes from TCRdb applying MiXCR to the 5' RACE reads. The table includes 220,000 or so distinct CDR3 sequences, 5.5% to 7% detected once. Trimming took 4 bases from V and 4 from J; bases not matched to a gene: 9. Germline CDR1 SGHRS, CDR2 YFSETQ. This CDR3 is 15 amino acids long. This clonotype showed up just a few times. Another study also made use of these data, one on yellow fever vaccine responses in identical twins.

The J gene is TRBJ2-7, the V gene TRBV5-1; 9 nucleotides match TRBD2. The TCR originated in a young woman in good health. Sequenced input: memory (CD45RO+) T cells sorted from blood. The chain's CDR3 is CASSLGGLAAYEQYF. The CDR3, as DNA: TGCGCCAGCAGCCTTGGGGGACTAGCTGCGTACGAGCAGTACTTC.